One and the same sample provided the 4 T cell receptor beta chains below, sequenced in a study of cytomegalovirus exposure and HLA in healthy donors. PCR involved 60 Vbeta and 13 Jbeta primers. The protocol was immunoSEQ multiplex PCR, while the TCRdb copy is restricted to in-frame clones and leaves out a portion. The sample comprises around 140,000 clones, around three quarters of which are singletons, and 2.1% rests with the top ten. Sequencing was performed on PBMCs. Receptors originate from an older woman in good health and CMV-seropositive.

The J gene is TRBJ1-4, the V gene TRBV11-2, with TRBD1 identical over 10 bases. This CDR3 is 15 amino acids long. V gave up 4 bases and J gave up 3 bases; unmatched junction bases: 2. Germline assignment: CDR1 SGHAT and CDR2 FQNNGV. CDR3 DNA: TGTGCCAGCAGCTCCGGGACAGGGGCTAATGAAAAACTGTTTTTT. This codes for CASSSGTGANEKLFF.

The genes are TRBV10-3 and TRBJ2-1; TRBD2 agrees at 12 bases. The CDR3 is 16 amino acids. Germline CDR1 reads ENHRY; CDR2 reads SYGVKD. V dropped 6 bases and J dropped 1; count of bases not matched to a gene: 4. In DNA, the CDR3 is TGTGCCATCAGCTCTAGCGGGAGGGGATCCTACAATGAGCAGTTCTTC. The encoded protein is CAISSSGRGSYNEQFF.

The chain recombines TRBV5-6 with TRBJ1-6, with 7 bases that match TRBD1. The CDR3 totals 14 residues. The V gene's germline CDR1 is SGHDT and CDR2 YYEEEE. Unmatched junction bases numbered 8, after V lost 5 bases and J lost 9 bases. CDR3 in DNA: TGTGCCAGCAGTACGGGACAGCTAGCTTCACCCCTCCACTTT. Amino acid sequence: CASSTGQLASPLHF. Full variable domain (rest looked up from reference TRBV5-6 and TRBJ1-6): DAGVTQSPTHLIKTRGQQVTLRCSPKSGHDTVSWYQQALGQGPQFIFQYYEEEERQRGNFPDRFSGHQFPNYSSELNVNALLLGDSALYLCASSTGQLASPLHFGNGTRLTVT.

This chain uses TRBV29-1 with TRBJ1-1; 9 nucleotides agree with TRBD1. Germline CDR1 and CDR2: SQVTM and ANQGSEA. J gave up 10 bases and V 2 bases, and 14 bases lay outside the gene matches. This CDR3 is 15 amino acids long. CDR3 residues: CSVELRDRVVYRAFF. CDR3 nucleotide sequence: TGCAGCGTTGAACTCAGGGACAGGGTCGTTTATCGAGCTTTCTTT.